The source of this T cell receptor (beta chain) is a study of T cell responses to AZD1222 COVID-19 vaccine. General study findings and limits: Seropositive at baseline were only a handful of AZD1222 recipients. Every sample of the repertoires postdated the peak T cell response. CD4 TCRs linked to vaccination spanned spike, dominating at 160-218 and 743-854.

Method: immunoSEQ multiplex PCR; TCRdb's copy keeps in-frame clones and lacks some. This table holds 90,000 to 130,000 clones, roughly 89% found once. In the case of this clone: Its antigen is unknown.

The CDR3 consists of 14 residues. Germline V gene sequence: CDR1 MNHEY, CDR2 SVGAGI. The junction had 5 bases not matched to a gene; V was cut back by 5 bases and J by 5 bases. The rearrangement uses TRBV6-5 and TRBJ2-7; TRBD1 aligns across 11 bases. The sequence derives from an adult who received the AZD1222 COVID-19 vaccine. The sample here was peripheral blood, taken 28 days after the second AZD1222 dose. CDR3 amino acids: CASSTRTGGDEQYF. DNA of the CDR3: TGTGCCAGCAGTACCCGGACAGGGGGCGACGAGCAGTACTTC.